Each of the 22 T cell receptor beta chains below was sequenced from the same sample in a study of cytomegalovirus exposure and HLA in healthy donors. 60 Vbeta and 13 Jbeta primers were used in PCR. The method was immunoSEQ multiplex PCR; TCRdb's version includes in-frame clones alone and lacks a portion of them. The table has more than 95,000 clones, approximately 81% seen once; the top ten hold roughly 3.9%. Input material: PBMCs. These receptors all come from a woman in her 30s in good health and CMV-seronegative.

This clone was recorded once. The J gene is TRBJ1-2, the V gene TRBV11-2; 7 nucleotides line up with TRBD1. The CDR3 extends over 15 amino acids. The V gene end was trimmed by 4 bases and the J gene end by 2 bases; junction bases not matched to a gene: 7. CDR1 and CDR2 from the germline V gene are SGHAT and FQNNGV. The CDR3 DNA reads TGTGCCAGCAGCTCTCCGGGACAGCTAAACTATGGCTACACCTTC. Translating gives CASSSPGQLNYGYTF.

This chain connects TRBV15 to TRBJ1-2; the D is unclear. Per germline, CDR1 LNHNV and CDR2 YYDKDF (reference sequence). Trimming left V 2 bases short and J 11 bases short, with 18 bases between. This CDR3 region has 14 residues. This CDR3 is CATSRPSDGSLYTF. CDR3 bases: TGTGCCACCAGCAGACCGAGCGACGGAAGTCTTTACACCTTC. The full variable domain, completed using reference TRBV15 and TRBJ1-2, is DAMVIQNPRYQVTQFGKPVTLSCSQTLNHNVMYWYQQKSSQAPKLLFHYYDKDFNNEADTPDNFQSRRPNTSFCFLDIRSPGLGDTAMYLCATSRPSDGSLYTFGSGTRLTVV.

The chain couples TRBV6-6 to TRBJ2-7, with 11 bases that match TRBD1. J was trimmed by 5 bases and V by 6 bases; bases with no gene match: 9. CDR1 is MNHNY, CDR2 SVGAGI, per germline (reference sequence). The CDR3 extends over 15 amino acids. CDR3 coding DNA: TGTGCCAGCAGGAGGGACAGGGGGTATAATAACGAGCAGTACTTC. Encoded protein: CASRRDRGYNNEQYF.

The V and J genes are TRBV5-1 and TRBJ2-3; 9 positions agree with TRBD2. Unmatched junction bases numbered 9, after V lost 3 bases and J lost 4 bases. There are 16 residues in the CDR3. Germline V gene sequence: CDR1 SGHRS, CDR2 YFSETQ. The CDR3 nucleotides are TGCGCCAGCAGCTGGGGGAATAGCGGGAGTGCAGATACGCAGTATTTT. Translating it yields CASSWGNSGSADTQYF. Full variable domain (remainder filled in from reference TRBV5-1 and TRBJ2-3): KAGVTQTPRYLIKTRGQQVTLSCSPISGHRSVSWYQQTPGQGLQFLFEYFSETQRNKGNFPGRFSGRQFSNSRSEMNVSTLELGDSALYLCASSWGNSGSADTQYFGPGTRLTVL.

The genes are TRBV28 and TRBJ2-7; 9 bases map to TRBD1. J was trimmed by 2 bases and V by 4 bases; bases with no gene match: 9. Germline CDR1 MDHEN, CDR2 SYDVKM. The CDR3 contains 16 residues. CDR3 nucleotides: TGTGCCAGCAGTTCTTTACGGGACAGGGCAACCTACGAGCAGTACTTC. Residues: CASSSLRDRATYEQYF.

This clone was detected a few times. The genes are TRBV6-4 and TRBJ2-7, with TRBD1 identical over 12 bases. CDR1 is MRHNA, CDR2 SNTAGT, per germline. The CDR3 contains 14 residues. With V trimmed by 4 bases and J by 5 bases, 3 bases remained unmatched. CDR3 coding DNA: TGTGCCAGCAGTGCCGGGACAGGGGGCGACGAGCAGTACTTC. It codes for CASSAGTGGDEQYF.

This clone was detected a few times. The chain uses TRBV5-1 and TRBJ2-5, with 13 bases that match TRBD2. The germline CDR1 and CDR2 sequences are SGHRS and YFSETQ. The CDR3 is made up of 17 amino acids. The V gene end was trimmed by 3 bases and the J gene end by 2 bases; junction bases not matched to a gene: 7. CDR3 DNA sequence: TGCGCCAGCAGCTGGACCGGGACTAGCGGGACTCAAGAGACCCAGTACTTC. It codes for CASSWTGTSGTQETQYF.

The chain uses TRBV11-2 and TRBJ2-5, with 7 bases that match TRBD2. CDR1 SGHAT and CDR2 FQNNGV come from the germline V gene. This CDR3 is built from 15 residues. The J segment lost 2 bases and the V segment lost 6 bases, leaving 9 bases of the junction unmatched. In DNA, the CDR3 is TGTGCCAGCAGAGAAAGGGCGGGAGAGCAAGAGACCCAGTACTTC. Translating it yields CASRERAGEQETQYF. Complete variable domain (other parts from reference TRBV11-2 and TRBJ2-5): EAGVAQSPRYKIIEKRQSVAFWCNPISGHATLYWYQQILGQGPKLLIQFQNNGVVDDSQLPKDRFSAERLKGVDSTLKIQPAKLEDSAVYLCASRERAGEQETQYFGPGTRLLVL.

The V call is TRBV6-5, the J call TRBJ2-7; 8 bases agree with TRBD2. The trim removed 7 bases at V and 7 bases at J, leaving 12 bases unmatched. Germline V gives CDR1 MNHEY, CDR2 SVGAGI. CDR3 size: 14 residues. CDR3 coding DNA: TGTGCCAGCAATCAGCGGGAGACCCCGGGGGAGCAGTACTTC. This encodes CASNQRETPGEQYF.

Of note for this clone: The junction does not match germline at one end; this may be a read error. In nucleotides, the CDR3 is TGTTCCAGCAGCTTGGGCGCGGGAGAGCAGTACTTC. It translates to CSSSLGAGEQYF. The rearrangement links TRBV7-9 to TRBJ2-7; D is possibly TRBD2 (6 bases). Germline V gene data show CDR1 as SEHNR and CDR2 as FQNEAQ (reference sequence). This CDR3 contains 12 residues.

The J gene is TRBJ1-5, the V gene TRBV28; the D gene is possibly TRBD1 (5 bases). The V and J ends lost 10 bases and 5 bases respectively, with 18 bases between them. Germline CDR1 MDHEN, CDR2 SYDVKM. The length of the CDR3 is 14 residues. CDR3 sequence: CATESDPGHQPQHF. CDR3 nucleotides: TGTGCCACCGAATCCGACCCAGGGCATCAGCCCCAGCATTTT.

The genes are TRBV7-9 and TRBJ2-6, with D maybe TRBD1 (6 bases). Germline values: CDR1 SEHNR, CDR2 FQNEAQ (reference sequence). Deletions cut 4 bases from V and 2 bases from J, with 12 bases between. This CDR3 comprises 16 residues. DNA of the CDR3: TGTGCCAGCAGCTCACCGTGGGACACTGGGGCCAACGTCCTGACTTTC. It specifies CASSSPWDTGANVLTF.

The chain employs TRBV28 and TRBJ1-4, with 8 nucleotides matching TRBD1. This CDR3 is built from 14 residues. CDR1 is MDHEN and CDR2 is SYDVKM in the germline V gene. Unmatched junction bases numbered 7, after V lost 6 bases and J lost 7 bases. DNA for the CDR3: TGTGCCAGCAGGCCAGGGGGCGAGGGTGAAAAACTGTTTTTT. Protein: CASRPGGEGEKLFF.

The V gene is TRBV6-5, the J gene TRBJ2-2, with D possibly being TRBD2 (5 bases). The CDR3 runs 15 residues. From germline, CDR1 is MNHEY and CDR2 SVGAGI. The V gene lost 7 bases and the J gene lost 3 bases, with 15 bases spanning the gap. CDR3 DNA sequence: TGTGCCAGCACCCCCCGGCGGGCGGACACCGGGGAGCTGTTTTTT. Translation gives CASTPRRADTGELFF.

The chain links TRBV18 to TRBJ2-5; maybe TRBD2 (5 bases). Matching the DNA end better, TRBJ2-7 makes the J call doubtful. The CDR3 loop spans 13 amino acids. The germline CDR1 and CDR2 sequences are KGHSH and LQKENI. CDR3 nucleotides: TGTGCCAGCTCACCGTCGCGGGCTACCGAGCAGTACTTC. It is translated as CASSPSRATEQYF.

V usage is TRBV19 and J usage is TRBJ2-7; TRBD1 matches 7 bases. The CDR3 totals 14 residues. CDR1 LNHDA and CDR2 SQIVND come from the germline V gene (reference sequence). V lost 5 bases to trimming and J lost 3 bases; unmatched junction nucleotides: 7. In DNA, the CDR3 is TGTGCCAGTAGTGTAACAGGGGCCGTCTACGAGCAGTACTTC. As protein: CASSVTGAVYEQYF.

The V call is TRBV20-1, the J call TRBJ2-5; D call uncertain. The CDR3 totals 11 residues. Deletions cut 4 bases from V and 5 bases from J, with 8 bases between. The germline gives CDR1 DFQATT, CDR2 SNEGSKA (reference sequence). CDR3 coding DNA: TGCAGTGCTACCCTCCTTGAGACCCAGTACTTC. It yields the protein CSATLLETQYF.

The chain links TRBV7-2 to TRBJ1-3, with no clear D. The CDR3 length is 16 residues. V was cut by 1 base and J by 0 bases, with 10 bases left in between. Germline loops: CDR1 SGHTA, CDR2 FQGNSA. The CDR3 loop reads CASSLVAAYSGNTIYF. CDR3 coding DNA: TGTGCCAGCAGCTTAGTTGCGGCTTACTCTGGAAACACCATATATTTT.

The chain couples TRBV27 to TRBJ1-1, with 11 positions matching TRBD1. J gave up 1 base and V 3 bases, and 10 bases lay outside the gene matches. This CDR3 region has 18 residues. Germline V gives CDR1 MNHEY, CDR2 SMNVEV (reference sequence). The chain's CDR3 is CASSFTGQGGKQNTEAFF. The CDR3 coding sequence is TGTGCCAGCAGTTTCACGGGACAGGGGGGGAAACAGAACACTGAAGCTTTCTTT.

V usage is TRBV28 and J usage is TRBJ2-5; 9 bases align to TRBD2. The CDR3 contains 15 residues. Per germline, CDR1 MDHEN and CDR2 SYDVKM. Trimming took 8 bases from V and 2 from J; bases not matched to a gene: 9. The CDR3 nucleotides read TGTGCCAGCGGGGGTATACTAGCGGGTCAAGAGACCCAGTACTTC. This sequence encodes CASGGILAGQETQYF.

The V call is TRBV5-6, the J call TRBJ2-3; D unresolved. The CDR3 is made up of 11 amino acids. V dropped 4 bases and J dropped 3 bases, with 3 bases sitting between them. Per the germline V gene, CDR1 is SGHDT and CDR2 is YYEEEE. The CDR3 region is CASSLTDTQYF. The CDR3, as DNA: TGTGCCAGCAGCCTGACAGATACGCAGTATTTT.

The V and J genes are TRBV7-2 and TRBJ1-1; 9 positions agree with TRBD1. The CDR3 has 14 residues. Germline assignment: CDR1 SGHTA and CDR2 FQGNSA. The V segment lost 4 bases and the J segment 1 base; nucleotides outside the gene matches: 1. CDR3 amino acids: CASSSDRGNTEAFF. CDR3 nucleotides: TGTGCCAGCAGCTCGGACAGGGGGAACACTGAAGCTTTCTTT.